This TCR beta chain was profiled in a study of blood T cell repertoires in COVID-19. Study details: Sources were T cells, B-cell-depleted T cells, or PBMCs; the material itself was cDNA or gDNA.

Trimming stripped 0 bases from V and 13 bases from J, with 13 bases between. This CDR3 region has 13 residues. Per germline, CDR1 SGHDN and CDR2 FVKESK. Authors' processing steps: Reference gene primers were amplified, and this amplification served to estimate nucleated cell counts. Clones were sequenced by immunoSEQ multiplex PCR, and TCRdb holds only the in-frame ones, with some missing. Clone size and V and J calls were adopted from that table, with D and trimming inferred from the DNA. The table shows 150,000 to 160,000 clones, with around 82% occurring only once. Patients from Seattle were sampled longitudinally, starting during active infection.

This chain uses TRBV14 with TRBJ2-1; TRBD2 might be the D (5 bases). The origin of this receptor is a man aged 55 to 70 with COVID-19, enrolled during active disease. Source material: peripheral blood. CDR3 DNA: TGTGCCAGCAGCCAAGATTTTGGAGGTGGCCAGTTCTTC. Translating gives CASSQDFGGGQFF.